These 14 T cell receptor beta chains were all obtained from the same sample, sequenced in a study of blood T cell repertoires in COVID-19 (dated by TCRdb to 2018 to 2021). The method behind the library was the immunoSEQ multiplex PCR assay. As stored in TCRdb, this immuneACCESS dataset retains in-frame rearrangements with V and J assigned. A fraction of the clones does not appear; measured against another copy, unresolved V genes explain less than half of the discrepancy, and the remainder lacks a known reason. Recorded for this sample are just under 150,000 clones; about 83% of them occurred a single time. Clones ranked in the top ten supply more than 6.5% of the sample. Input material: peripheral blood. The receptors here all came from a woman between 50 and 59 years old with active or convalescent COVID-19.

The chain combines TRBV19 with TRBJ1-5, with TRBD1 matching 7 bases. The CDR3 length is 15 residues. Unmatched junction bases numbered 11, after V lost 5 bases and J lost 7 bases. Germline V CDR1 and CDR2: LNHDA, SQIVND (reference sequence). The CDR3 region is CASSLTTGMSQPQHF. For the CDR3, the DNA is TGTGCCAGTAGTTTAACGACAGGGATGAGCCAGCCCCAGCATTTT.

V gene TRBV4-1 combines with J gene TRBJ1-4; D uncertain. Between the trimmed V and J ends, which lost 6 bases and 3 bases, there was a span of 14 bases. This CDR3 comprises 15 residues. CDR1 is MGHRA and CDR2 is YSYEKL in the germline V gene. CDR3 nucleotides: TGCGCCAGCAGGCTAGAGAGAGATGCTAATGAAAAACTGTTTTTT. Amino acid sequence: CASRLERDANEKLFF.

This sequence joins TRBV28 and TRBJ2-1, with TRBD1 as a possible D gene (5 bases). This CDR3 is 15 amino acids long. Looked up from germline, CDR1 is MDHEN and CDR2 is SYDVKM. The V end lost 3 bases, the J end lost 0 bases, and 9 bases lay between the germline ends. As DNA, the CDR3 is TGTGCCAGCAGTTTTAAGGGGTCCTCCTACAATGAGCAGTTCTTC. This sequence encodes CASSFKGSSYNEQFF. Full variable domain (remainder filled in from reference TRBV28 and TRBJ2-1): DVKVTQSSRYLVKRTGEKVFLECVQDMDHENMFWYRQDPGLGLRLIYFSYDVKMKEKGDIPEGYSVSREKKERFSLILESASTNQTSMYLCASSFKGSSYNEQFFGPGTRLTVL.

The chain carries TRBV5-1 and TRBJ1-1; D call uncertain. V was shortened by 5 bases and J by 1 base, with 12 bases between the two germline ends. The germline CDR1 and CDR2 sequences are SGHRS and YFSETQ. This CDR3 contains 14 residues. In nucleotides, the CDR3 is TGCGCCAGCAGTCGGGGAGAGACGAACACTGAAGCTTTCTTT. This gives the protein CASSRGETNTEAFF.

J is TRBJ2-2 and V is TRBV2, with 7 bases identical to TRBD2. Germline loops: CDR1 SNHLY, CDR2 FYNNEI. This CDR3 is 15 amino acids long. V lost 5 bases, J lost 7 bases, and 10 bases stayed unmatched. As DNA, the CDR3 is TGTGCCAGCAGTCAAAACCGGGGGGAAGGCGGGGAGCTGTTTTTT. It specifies CASSQNRGEGGELFF.

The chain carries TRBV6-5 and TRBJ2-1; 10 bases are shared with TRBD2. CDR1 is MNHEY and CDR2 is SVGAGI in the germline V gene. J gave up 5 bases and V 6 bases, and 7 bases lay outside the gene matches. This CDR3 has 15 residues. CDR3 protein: CASRKAGGTDNEQFF. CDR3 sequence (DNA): TGTGCCAGCAGGAAAGCGGGGGGGACGGACAATGAGCAGTTCTTC.

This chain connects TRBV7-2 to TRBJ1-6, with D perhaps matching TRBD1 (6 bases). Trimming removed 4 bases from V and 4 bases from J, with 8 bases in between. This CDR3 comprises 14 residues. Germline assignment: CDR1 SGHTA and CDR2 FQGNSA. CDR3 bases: TGTGCCAGCAGCTCGGACAGATATAATTCACCCCTCCACTTT. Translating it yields CASSSDRYNSPLHF.

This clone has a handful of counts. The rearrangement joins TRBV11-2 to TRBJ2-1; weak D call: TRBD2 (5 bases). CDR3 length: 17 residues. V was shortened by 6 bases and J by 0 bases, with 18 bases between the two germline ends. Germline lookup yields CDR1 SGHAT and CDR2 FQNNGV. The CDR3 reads CASSSAGRPYSYNEQFF. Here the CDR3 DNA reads TGTGCCAGCAGTTCCGCGGGTCGCCCCTACTCCTACAATGAGCAGTTCTTC.

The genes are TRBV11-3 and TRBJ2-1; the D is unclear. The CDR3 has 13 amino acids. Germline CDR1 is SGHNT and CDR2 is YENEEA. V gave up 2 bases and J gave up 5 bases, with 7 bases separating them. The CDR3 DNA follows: TGTGCCAGCAGCTTAAACAGAGACAATGAGCAGTTCTTC. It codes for CASSLNRDNEQFF.

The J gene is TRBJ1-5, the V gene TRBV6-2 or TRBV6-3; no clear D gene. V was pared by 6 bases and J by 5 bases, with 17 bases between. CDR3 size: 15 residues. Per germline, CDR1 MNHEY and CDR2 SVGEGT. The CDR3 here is CASSRYGSADQPQHF. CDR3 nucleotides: TGTGCCAGCAGCCGTTATGGCAGCGCAGATCAGCCCCAGCATTTT.

The DNA for the CDR3 is TGTGCCAGCAGGACCGGGACAACTTCACCCCTCCACTTT. This encodes CASRTGTTSPLHF. V usage is TRBV7-2 and J usage is TRBJ1-6; possibly TRBD1 for D (6 bases). The germline V and J ends were trimmed by 6 bases and 9 bases, with 12 bases remaining between them. The CDR3 sequence is 13 residues long. The germline gives CDR1 SGHTA, CDR2 FQGNSA.

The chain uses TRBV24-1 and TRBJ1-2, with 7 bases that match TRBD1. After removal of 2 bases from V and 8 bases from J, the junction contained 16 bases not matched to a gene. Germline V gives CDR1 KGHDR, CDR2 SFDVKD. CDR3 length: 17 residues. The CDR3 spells CATSDSTGTPLGPGYTF. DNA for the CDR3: TGTGCCACCAGTGATTCGACAGGGACGCCCCTAGGTCCGGGCTACACCTTC.

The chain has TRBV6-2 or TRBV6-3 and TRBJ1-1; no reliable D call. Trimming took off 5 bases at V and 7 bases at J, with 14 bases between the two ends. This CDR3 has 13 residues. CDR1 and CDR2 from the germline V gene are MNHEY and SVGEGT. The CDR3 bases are TGTGCCAGCAGTGCAACCCGGGATCTTGAAGCTTTCTTT. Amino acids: CASSATRDLEAFF.

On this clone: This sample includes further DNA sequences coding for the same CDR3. DNA of the CDR3: TGTGCCAGCAGTCCTACAGGGAACACTGAAGCTTTCTTT. Translation gives CASSPTGNTEAFF. The gene calls are TRBV3-1 (or the pseudogene TRBV3-2) and TRBJ1-1; D perhaps matches TRBD1 (5 bases). Looked up from germline, CDR1 is LGHDT and CDR2 is YNNKEL (reference sequence). CDR3 length equals 13 residues. Trimming pared 6 bases from V and 1 base from J, leaving 9 bases between.